Listed here are 21 T cell receptor beta chains from one sample, sequenced in a study of T cell responses to AZD1222 COVID-19 vaccine. Profiled with immunoSEQ multiplex PCR; TCRdb holds only in-frame clones, not every one. The sample lists nearly 200,000 clones, about 94% seen once, with roughly 1% in the top ten. The sample in question was peripheral blood, obtained 28 days after the second AZD1222 dose. All receptors come from an adult who received the AZD1222 COVID-19 vaccine.

The chain has TRBV11-3 and TRBJ2-1; no clear D. The V gene's germline CDR1 is SGHNT and CDR2 YENEEA. With 1 base removed from V and 2 bases from J, the gap between germline ends came to 12 bases. The CDR3 length is 16 residues. Written as DNA, the CDR3 is TGTGCCAGCAGCTTAGCTGAGGCCCAGCCCTACAATGAGCAGTTCTTC. Residues: CASSLAEAQPYNEQFF. The full variable domain, with the rest looked up from reference TRBV11-3 and TRBJ2-1, is EAGVVQSPRYKIIEKKQPVAFWCNPISGHNTLYWYLQNLGQGPELLIRYENEEAVDDSQLPKDRFSAERLKGVDSTLKIQPAELGDSAVYLCASSLAEAQPYNEQFFGPGTRLTVL.

In its sample, this clone was seen once. The chain is built from TRBV5-1 and TRBJ1-5, with D unresolved. Germline CDR1 SGHRS, CDR2 YFSETQ. Trimming stripped 3 bases from V and 5 bases from J, with 21 bases between. This CDR3 is built from 17 residues. Here the CDR3 reads CASSSYTDIMPHQPQHF. Here the CDR3 DNA reads TGCGCCAGCAGCTCTTACACTGATATAATGCCCCATCAGCCCCAGCATTTT.

The V and J genes are TRBV12-3 or TRBV12-4 and TRBJ1-1; D not certain. V was pared by 6 bases and J by 7 bases, with 9 bases between. The CDR3 loop spans 11 amino acids. CDR3 DNA: TGTGCCAGCAGCCCAAACTTTGAAGCTTTCTTT. It encodes CASSPNFEAFF.

V and J are TRBV27 and TRBJ1-1; D uncertain. Trimming left V 6 bases short and J 2 bases short, with 13 bases between. The CDR3 consists of 14 residues. Looked up from germline, CDR1 is MNHEY and CDR2 is SMNVEV (reference sequence). The CDR3 bases are TGTGCCAGCAGGTGGCTTACAGCAAACACTGAAGCTTTCTTT. Protein product: CASRWLTANTEAFF.

The chain is built from TRBV3-1 (or the pseudogene TRBV3-2) and TRBJ2-3, with 9 nucleotides matching TRBD2. Trimming cost V 11 bases and J 5 bases; bases outside gene matches: 8. Germline CDR1 reads LGHDT; CDR2 reads YNNKEL (reference sequence). CDR3 length equals 13 residues. The CDR3 sequence is CASAGGPIDTQYF. The CDR3 nucleotides are TGTGCCTCGGCGGGGGGGCCGATAGATACGCAGTATTTT.

The V call is TRBV1, the J call TRBJ2-1; the D call TRBD2 from the table was never checked on the DNA. TRBV1 is marked as a pseudogene. The length of the CDR3 is 15 residues. CDR3 protein: CTSSLLAGGHNEQFF. The CDR3 DNA reads TGCACCAGCAGCCTCCTAGCGGGGGGTCACAATGAGCAGTTCTTC.

The V call is TRBV7-2, the J call TRBJ1-3; 8 nucleotides line up with TRBD1. Germline loops: CDR1 SGHTA, CDR2 FQGNSA. Unmatched junction bases numbered 12, after V lost 8 bases and J lost 0 bases. The length of the CDR3 is 17 residues. The CDR3 sequence: CASANQGAQSSGNTIYF. The CDR3 DNA is TGTGCCAGCGCCAATCAGGGGGCACAGAGCTCTGGAAACACCATATATTTT.

The V call is TRBV27, the J call TRBJ2-7; possibly TRBD1 for D (5 bases). The CDR3 is 16 amino acids. Germline V gene data show CDR1 as MNHEY and CDR2 as SMNVEV (reference sequence). With 5 bases removed from V and 3 bases from J, the gap between germline ends came to 20 bases. The CDR3 DNA reads as TGTGCCAGCAGTCCGAGGACACGGACGGTGGTCTACGAGCAGTACTTC. Protein: CASSPRTRTVVYEQYF.

This chain uses TRBV12-3 or TRBV12-4 with TRBJ1-1; D gene uncertain. This CDR3 is 13 amino acids long. With 5 bases removed from V and 0 bases from J, the gap between germline ends came to 7 bases. CDR3 coding DNA: TGTGCCAGCAGTGTGATAGTGAACACTGAAGCTTTCTTT. Translating gives CASSVIVNTEAFF.

The rearrangement links TRBV9 to TRBJ2-3; D unresolved. CDR1 and CDR2 (germline): SGDLS, YYNGEE. The CDR3 runs 12 residues. The V end was cut by 4 bases, the J end by 3 bases, with 6 bases between. The CDR3 is CASSNVTDTQYF. Written as DNA, the CDR3 is TGTGCCAGCAGCAATGTGACAGATACGCAGTATTTT. The full variable domain, completed using reference TRBV9 and TRBJ2-3, is DSGVTQTPKHLITATGQRVTLRCSPRSGDLSVYWYQQSLDQGLQFLIQYYNGEERAKGNILERFSAQQFPDLHSELNLSSLELGDSALYFCASSNVTDTQYFGPGTRLTVL.

This chain joins TRBV30 and TRBJ1-5; 9 bases are a match to TRBD1. The germline gives CDR1 GTSNPN, CDR2 SVGIG (reference sequence). V trimming: 2 bases; J trimming: 6 bases; junction bases outside the gene matches: 8. The CDR3 sequence is 15 residues long. CDR3 region: CAWSYRGPQGQPQHF. CDR3 coding DNA: TGTGCCTGGAGTTACAGGGGGCCTCAGGGTCAGCCCCAGCATTTT.

V gene TRBV5-4 combines with J gene TRBJ1-2, with D perhaps matching TRBD1 (5 bases). Germline CDR1 is SGHNT and CDR2 is YYREEE (reference sequence). V dropped 4 bases and J dropped 5 bases, with 15 bases sitting between them. The CDR3 is made up of 14 amino acids. CDR3: CASSPENRGYGYTF. In DNA form, the CDR3 reads TGTGCCAGCAGCCCCGAGAACCGGGGGTATGGCTACACCTTC.

The gene calls are TRBV30 and TRBJ2-1; 8 nucleotides match TRBD2. The germline V gene has CDR1 GTSNPN and CDR2 SVGIG (reference sequence). V dropped 4 bases and J dropped 8; count of bases not matched to a gene: 7. The CDR3 sequence is 13 residues long. The CDR3 region is CAWNRGGPDEQFF. CDR3 DNA: TGTGCCTGGAACCGGGGGGGGCCCGATGAGCAGTTCTTC.

The rearrangement uses TRBV7-3 and TRBJ2-1; 8 bases map to TRBD2. The CDR3 is made up of 15 amino acids. Losses at the gene ends were 5 bases for V and 6 bases for J; bases not matched to a gene: 9. Germline V gene sequence: CDR1 SGHTA, CDR2 FQGTGA. CDR3 loop: CASSPRGGRINEQFF. CDR3 nucleotides: TGTGCCAGCAGCCCCCGGGGGGGCCGGATCAATGAGCAGTTCTTC.

The V gene is TRBV5-8, the J gene TRBJ1-1; TRBD1 is a possible D gene (5 bases). Germline V gene lookup returns CDR1 SGHTS and CDR2 YDEGEE. The CDR3 consists of 15 residues. The germline V and J ends were trimmed by 2 bases and 5 bases, with 16 bases remaining between them. The CDR3 sequence is CASSFHDQGGTEAFF. CDR3 DNA: TGTGCCAGCAGCTTCCACGATCAGGGAGGGACTGAAGCTTTCTTT. The full variable domain, with the rest looked up from reference TRBV5-8 and TRBJ1-1, is EAGVTQSPTHLIKTRGQQATLRCSPISGHTSVYWYQQALGLGLQFLLWYDEGEERNRGNFPPRFSGRQFPNYSSELNVNALELEDSALYLCASSFHDQGGTEAFFGQGTRLTVV.

The chain combines TRBV6-5 with TRBJ1-2; D is possibly TRBD1 (5 bases). Looked up from germline, CDR1 is MNHEY and CDR2 is SVGAGI. V lost 5 bases to trimming and J lost 9 bases, with 16 bases between them. The CDR3 length is 13 residues. CDR3 amino acids: CASSPRDPPRYTF. In DNA, the CDR3 is TGTGCCAGCAGTCCCCGGGACCCACCACGCTACACCTTC.

This chain connects TRBV7-9 to TRBJ2-1; D possibly matches TRBD1 or TRBD2 (5 bases each). The CDR3 contains 16 residues. CDR1 is SEHNR, CDR2 FQNEAQ, per germline (reference sequence). V gave up 8 bases and J gave up 0 bases, with 17 bases separating them. CDR3 region: CASPSGAPSSYNEQFF. CDR3 in DNA: TGTGCCAGCCCGTCCGGGGCCCCAAGCTCCTACAATGAGCAGTTCTTC.

The chain carries TRBV12-5 and TRBJ2-1; unclear D gene. The germline gives CDR1 LGHNT, CDR2 FRNRAP. The CDR3 has 15 amino acids. V was shortened by 6 bases and J by 0 bases, with 12 bases between the two germline ends. CDR3 residues: CASGLPQGSYNEQFF. The CDR3 nucleotides read TGTGCTAGTGGACTACCCCAAGGCTCCTACAATGAGCAGTTCTTC.

V and J are TRBV3-1 (or the pseudogene TRBV3-2) and TRBJ1-6; TRBD1 matches 10 bases. The junction had 6 bases not matched to a gene; V was cut back by 4 bases and J by 9 bases. There are 15 residues in the CDR3. Germline lookup yields CDR1 LGHDT and CDR2 YNNKEL (reference sequence). The CDR3 spells CASSRPGQGSSPLHF. The CDR3 nucleotides read TGTGCCAGCAGCCGTCCGGGACAGGGGTCTTCACCCCTCCACTTT.

This chain connects TRBV3-1 (or the pseudogene TRBV3-2) to TRBJ1-1, with a weak D call TRBD1 (5 bases). The CDR3 extends over 14 amino acids. Germline values: CDR1 LGHDT, CDR2 YNNKEL (reference sequence). With 3 bases removed from V and 5 bases from J, the gap between germline ends came to 13 bases. The CDR3 bases are TGTGCCAGCAGCCAGATGAGGCAGGGAACTGAAGCTTTCTTT. Protein product: CASSQMRQGTEAFF.

This rearrangement joins TRBV10-3 to TRBJ1-1; D gene unclear. The CDR3 totals 14 residues. Germline CDR1 and CDR2: ENHRY and SYGVKD. V was trimmed by 5 bases and J by 3 bases, leaving 13 bases between them. CDR3 sequence reads: CAISLWEGDTEAFF. CDR3 DNA: TGTGCCATCAGTCTTTGGGAGGGTGACACTGAAGCTTTCTTT.